This entry concerns a single T cell receptor (beta chain). The source of the sample is a study of blood T cell repertoires in COVID-19. Study context: Specimens from acute and convalescent COVID-19 originated in the United States, Italy and Spain. T cells, B-cell-depleted T cells, or PBMCs provided the cDNA or gDNA that served as material.

Seattle researchers signed up patients amid active infection and tracked them longitudinally. Authors' processing steps: Amplification of reference gene primers provided the estimated nucleated cell counts. Only in-frame clones appear in the TCRdb table, and some are missing; sequencing was by immunoSEQ multiplex PCR. The D gene and trimming were derived from the DNA, and the V and J assignments and clone size from that table. Among about 200,000 clones listed, approximately 86% were seen once. The V gene end was trimmed by 8 bases and the J gene end by 2 bases; junction bases not matched to a gene: 6. CDR3 length: 14 amino acids. The germline V gene has CDR1 SNHLY and CDR2 FYNNEI.

The rearrangement uses TRBV2 and TRBJ1-5, with TRBD1 matching over 7 bases. The clonotype originates from a man aged 55 to 70 with COVID-19, enrolled during active disease. The sequencing input was peripheral blood. CDR3 DNA sequence: TGTGCCAGCGCTAGGACAGGCCGCAATCAGCCCCAGCATTTT. This encodes CASARTGRNQPQHF.